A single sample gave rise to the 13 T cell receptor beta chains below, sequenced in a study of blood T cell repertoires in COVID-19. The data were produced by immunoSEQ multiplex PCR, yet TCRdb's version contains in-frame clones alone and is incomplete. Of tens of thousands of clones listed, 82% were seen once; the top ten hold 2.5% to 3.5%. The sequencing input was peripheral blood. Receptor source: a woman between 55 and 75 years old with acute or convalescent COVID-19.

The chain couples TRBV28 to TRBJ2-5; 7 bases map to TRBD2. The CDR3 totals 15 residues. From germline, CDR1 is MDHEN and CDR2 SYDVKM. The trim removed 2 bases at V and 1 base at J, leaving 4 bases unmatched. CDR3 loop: CASSLASSGQETQYF. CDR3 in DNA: TGTGCCAGCAGTTTAGCTTCTAGCGGCCAAGAGACCCAGTACTTC.

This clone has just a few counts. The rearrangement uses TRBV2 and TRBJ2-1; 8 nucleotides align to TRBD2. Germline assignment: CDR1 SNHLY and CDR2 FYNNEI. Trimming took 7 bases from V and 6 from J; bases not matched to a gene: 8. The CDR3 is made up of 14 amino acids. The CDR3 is CASIQTSAGNEQFF. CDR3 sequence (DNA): TGTGCCAGCATTCAGACTAGCGCGGGCAATGAGCAGTTCTTC.

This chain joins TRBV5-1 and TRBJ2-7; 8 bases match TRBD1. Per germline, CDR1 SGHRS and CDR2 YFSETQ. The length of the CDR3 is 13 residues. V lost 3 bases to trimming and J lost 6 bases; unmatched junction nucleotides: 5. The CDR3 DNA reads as TGCGCCAGCAGCTCATGGACAGGGAGCGAGCAGTACTTC. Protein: CASSSWTGSEQYF.

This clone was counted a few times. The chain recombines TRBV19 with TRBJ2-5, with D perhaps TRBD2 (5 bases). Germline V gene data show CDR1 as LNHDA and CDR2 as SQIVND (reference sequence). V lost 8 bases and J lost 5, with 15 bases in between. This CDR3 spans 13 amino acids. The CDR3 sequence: CASGGYLPETQYF. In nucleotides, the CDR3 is TGTGCCAGTGGAGGATACCTACCGGAGACCCAGTACTTC. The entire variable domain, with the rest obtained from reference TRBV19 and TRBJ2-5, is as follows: DGGITQSPKYLFRKEGQNVTLSCEQNLNHDAMYWYRQDPGQGLRLIYYSQIVNDFQKGDIAEGYSVSREKKESFPLTVTSAQKNPTAFYLCASGGYLPETQYFGPGTRLLVL.

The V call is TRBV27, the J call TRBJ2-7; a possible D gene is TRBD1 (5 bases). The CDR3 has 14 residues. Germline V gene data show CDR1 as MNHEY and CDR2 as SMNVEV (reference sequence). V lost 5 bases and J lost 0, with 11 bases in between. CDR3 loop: CASSPDRVSYEQYF. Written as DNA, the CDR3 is TGTGCCAGCAGTCCTGACAGAGTCTCCTACGAGCAGTACTTC.

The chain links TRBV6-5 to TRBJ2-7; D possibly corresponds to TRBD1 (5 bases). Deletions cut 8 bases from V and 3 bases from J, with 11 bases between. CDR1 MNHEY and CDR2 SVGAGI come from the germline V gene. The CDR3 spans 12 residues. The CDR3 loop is CASQGAYYEQYF. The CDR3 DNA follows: TGTGCCAGCCAGGGCGCCTACTACGAGCAGTACTTC.

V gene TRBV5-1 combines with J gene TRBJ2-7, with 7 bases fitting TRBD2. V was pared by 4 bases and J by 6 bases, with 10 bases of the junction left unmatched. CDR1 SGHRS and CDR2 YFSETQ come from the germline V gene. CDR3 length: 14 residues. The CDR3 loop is CASSGGLLNSEQYF. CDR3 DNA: TGCGCCAGCAGCGGGGGACTACTCAATTCCGAGCAGTACTTC.

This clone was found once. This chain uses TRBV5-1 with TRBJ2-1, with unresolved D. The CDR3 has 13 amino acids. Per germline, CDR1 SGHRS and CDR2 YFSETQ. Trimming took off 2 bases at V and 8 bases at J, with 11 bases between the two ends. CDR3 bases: TGCGCCAGCAGCTTAACAGAGAGCCATGAGCAGTTCTTC. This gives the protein CASSLTESHEQFF.

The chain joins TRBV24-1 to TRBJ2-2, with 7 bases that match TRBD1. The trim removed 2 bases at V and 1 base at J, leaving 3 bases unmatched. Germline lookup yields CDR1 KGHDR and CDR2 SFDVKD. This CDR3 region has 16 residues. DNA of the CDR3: TGTGCCACCAGTGATTGGGACAGCCAGAACACCGGGGAGCTGTTTTTT. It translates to CATSDWDSQNTGELFF.

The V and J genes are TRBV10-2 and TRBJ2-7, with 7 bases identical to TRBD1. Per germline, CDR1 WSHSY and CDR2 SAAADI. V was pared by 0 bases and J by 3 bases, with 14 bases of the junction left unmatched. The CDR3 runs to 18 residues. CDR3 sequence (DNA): TGCGCCAGCAGTGAGTCAGGCGGGTGGGACAGACCCTACTACGAGCAGTACTTC. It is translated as CASSESGGWDRPYYEQYF.

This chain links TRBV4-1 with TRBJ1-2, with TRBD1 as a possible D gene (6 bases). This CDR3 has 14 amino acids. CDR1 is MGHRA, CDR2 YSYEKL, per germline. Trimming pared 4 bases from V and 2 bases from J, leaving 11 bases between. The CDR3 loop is CASSLDRGNYGYTF. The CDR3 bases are TGCGCCAGCAGCCTGGACAGAGGCAACTATGGCTACACCTTC.

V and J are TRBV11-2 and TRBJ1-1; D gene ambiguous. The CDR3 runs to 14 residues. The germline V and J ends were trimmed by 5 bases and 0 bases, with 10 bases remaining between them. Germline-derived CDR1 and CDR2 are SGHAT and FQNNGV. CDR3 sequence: CASSQNIMNTEAFF. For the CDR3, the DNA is TGTGCCAGCAGCCAAAACATCATGAACACTGAAGCTTTCTTT.

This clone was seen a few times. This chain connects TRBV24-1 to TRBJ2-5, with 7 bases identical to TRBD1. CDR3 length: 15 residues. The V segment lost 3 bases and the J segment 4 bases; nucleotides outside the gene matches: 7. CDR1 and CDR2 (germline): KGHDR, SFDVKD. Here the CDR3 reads CATSDRTGDRETQYF. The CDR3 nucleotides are TGTGCCACCAGTGATCGAACAGGGGATCGAGAGACCCAGTACTTC.